This T cell receptor (beta chain) was recorded in a study of identical twins. Regarding the study as a whole: Insertions were fewer in abundant cord blood beta clonotypes, whereas memory repertoires showed none of this pattern. Within monozygotic twins, out-of-frame TCR alpha sharing was underestimated by the models.

CDR3 length: 14 amino acids. With V trimmed by 4 bases and J by 8 bases, 8 bases remained unmatched. There are many counts of this clonotype. Its cognate antigen is unknown. Healthy Caucasians made up all donors. TCRdb re-called the 5' RACE reads through MiXCR, storing one row per CDR3 protein. This table holds a few hundred thousand distinct CDR3 sequences, roughly 10% found once. Sequencing used naive T cells sorted from blood. The V gene is TRBV12-3 or TRBV12-4, the J gene TRBJ2-1; 7 bases align to TRBD2. This clonotype originated in a woman aged 45-60 years in good health. DNA of the CDR3: TGTGCCAGCAGTTCTGAGGGAGGGTGGGATGAGCAGTTCTTC. The encoded protein is CASSSEGGWDEQFF.